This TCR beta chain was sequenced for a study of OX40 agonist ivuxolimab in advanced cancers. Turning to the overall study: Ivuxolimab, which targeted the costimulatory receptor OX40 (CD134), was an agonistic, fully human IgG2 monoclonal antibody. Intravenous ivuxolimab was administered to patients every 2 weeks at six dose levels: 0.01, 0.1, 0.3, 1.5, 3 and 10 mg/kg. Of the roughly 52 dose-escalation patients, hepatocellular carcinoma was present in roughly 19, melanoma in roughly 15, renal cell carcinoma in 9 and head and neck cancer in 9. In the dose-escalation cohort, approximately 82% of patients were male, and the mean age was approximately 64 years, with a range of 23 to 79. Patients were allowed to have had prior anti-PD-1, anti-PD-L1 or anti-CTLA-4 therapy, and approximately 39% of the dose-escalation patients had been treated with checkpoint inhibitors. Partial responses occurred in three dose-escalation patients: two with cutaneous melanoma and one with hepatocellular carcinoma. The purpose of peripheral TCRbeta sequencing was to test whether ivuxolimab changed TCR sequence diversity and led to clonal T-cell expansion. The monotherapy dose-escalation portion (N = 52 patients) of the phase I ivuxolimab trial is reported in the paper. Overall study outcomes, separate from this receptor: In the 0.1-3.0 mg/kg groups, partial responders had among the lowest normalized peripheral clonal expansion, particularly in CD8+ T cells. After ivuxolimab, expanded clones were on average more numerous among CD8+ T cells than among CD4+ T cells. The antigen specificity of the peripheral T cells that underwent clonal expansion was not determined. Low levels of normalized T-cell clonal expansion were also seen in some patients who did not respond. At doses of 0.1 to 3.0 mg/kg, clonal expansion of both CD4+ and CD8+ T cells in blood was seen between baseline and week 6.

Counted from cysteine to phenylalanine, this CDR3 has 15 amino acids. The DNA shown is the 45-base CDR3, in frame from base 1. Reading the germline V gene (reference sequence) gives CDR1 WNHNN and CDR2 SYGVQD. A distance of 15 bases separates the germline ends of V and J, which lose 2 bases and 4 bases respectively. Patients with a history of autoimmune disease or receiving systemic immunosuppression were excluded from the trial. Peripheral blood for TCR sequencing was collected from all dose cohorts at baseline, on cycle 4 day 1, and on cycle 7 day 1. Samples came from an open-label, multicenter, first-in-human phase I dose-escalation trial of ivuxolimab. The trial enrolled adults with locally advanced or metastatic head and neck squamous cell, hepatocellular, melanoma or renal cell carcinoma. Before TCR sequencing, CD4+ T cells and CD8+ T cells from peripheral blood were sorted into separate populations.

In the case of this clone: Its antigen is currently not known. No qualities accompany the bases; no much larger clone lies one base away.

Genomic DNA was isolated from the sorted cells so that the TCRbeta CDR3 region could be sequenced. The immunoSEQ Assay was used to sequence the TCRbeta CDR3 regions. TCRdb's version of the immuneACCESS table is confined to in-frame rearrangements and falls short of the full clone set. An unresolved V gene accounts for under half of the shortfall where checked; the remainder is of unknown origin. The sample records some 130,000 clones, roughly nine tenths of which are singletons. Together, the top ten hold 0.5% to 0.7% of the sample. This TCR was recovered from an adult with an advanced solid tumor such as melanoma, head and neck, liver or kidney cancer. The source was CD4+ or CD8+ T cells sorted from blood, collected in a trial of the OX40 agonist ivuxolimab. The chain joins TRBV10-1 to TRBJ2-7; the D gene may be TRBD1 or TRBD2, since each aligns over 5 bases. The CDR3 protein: CASSEAIGTGYEQYF. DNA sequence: TGCGCCAGCAGTGAGGCTATAGGGACGGGGTACGAGCAGTACTTC.